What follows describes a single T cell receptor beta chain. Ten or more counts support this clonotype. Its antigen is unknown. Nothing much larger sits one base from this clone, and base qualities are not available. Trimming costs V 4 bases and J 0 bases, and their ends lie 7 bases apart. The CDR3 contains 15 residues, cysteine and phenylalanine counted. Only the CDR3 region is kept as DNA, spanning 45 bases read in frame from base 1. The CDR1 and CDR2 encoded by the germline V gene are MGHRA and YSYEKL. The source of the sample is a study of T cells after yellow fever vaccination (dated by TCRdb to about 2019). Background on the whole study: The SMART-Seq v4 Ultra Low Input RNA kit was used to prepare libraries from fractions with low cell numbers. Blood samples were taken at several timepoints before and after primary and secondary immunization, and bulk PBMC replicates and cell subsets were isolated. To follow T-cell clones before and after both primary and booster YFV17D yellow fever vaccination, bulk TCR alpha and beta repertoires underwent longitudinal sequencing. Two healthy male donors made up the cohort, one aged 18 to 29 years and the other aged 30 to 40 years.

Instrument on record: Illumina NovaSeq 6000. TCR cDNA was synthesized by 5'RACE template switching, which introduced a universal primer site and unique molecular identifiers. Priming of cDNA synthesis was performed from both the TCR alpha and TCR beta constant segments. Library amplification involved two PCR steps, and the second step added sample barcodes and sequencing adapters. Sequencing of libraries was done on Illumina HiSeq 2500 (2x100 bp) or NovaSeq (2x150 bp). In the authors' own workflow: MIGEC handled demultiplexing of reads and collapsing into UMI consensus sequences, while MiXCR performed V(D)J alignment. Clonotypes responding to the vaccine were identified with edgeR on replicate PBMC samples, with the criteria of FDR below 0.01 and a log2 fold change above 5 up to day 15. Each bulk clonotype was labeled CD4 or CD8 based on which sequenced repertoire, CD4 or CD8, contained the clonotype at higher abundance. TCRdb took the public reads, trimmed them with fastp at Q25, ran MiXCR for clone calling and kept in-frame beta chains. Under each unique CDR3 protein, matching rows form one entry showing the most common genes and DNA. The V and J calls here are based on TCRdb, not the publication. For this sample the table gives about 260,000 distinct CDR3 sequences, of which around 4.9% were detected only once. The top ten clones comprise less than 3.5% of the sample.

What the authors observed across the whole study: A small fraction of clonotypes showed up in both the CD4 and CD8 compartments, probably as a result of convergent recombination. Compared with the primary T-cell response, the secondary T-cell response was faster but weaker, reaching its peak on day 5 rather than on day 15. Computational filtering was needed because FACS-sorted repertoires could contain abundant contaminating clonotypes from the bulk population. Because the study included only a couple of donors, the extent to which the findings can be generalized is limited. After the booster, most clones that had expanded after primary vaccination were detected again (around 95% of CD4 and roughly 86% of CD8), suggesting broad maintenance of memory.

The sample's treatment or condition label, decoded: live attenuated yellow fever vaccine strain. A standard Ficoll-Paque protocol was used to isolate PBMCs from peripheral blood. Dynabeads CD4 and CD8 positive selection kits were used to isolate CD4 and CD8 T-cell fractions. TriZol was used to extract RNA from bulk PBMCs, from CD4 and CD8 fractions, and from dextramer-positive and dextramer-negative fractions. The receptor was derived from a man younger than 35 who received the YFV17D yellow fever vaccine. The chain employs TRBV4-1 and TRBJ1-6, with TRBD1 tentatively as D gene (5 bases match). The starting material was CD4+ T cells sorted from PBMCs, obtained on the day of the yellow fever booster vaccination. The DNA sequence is TGCGCCAGCAGCCCAGGGAGCTCCTATAATTCACCCCTCCACTTT. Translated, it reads CASSPGSSYNSPLHF.